Here is one T cell receptor (beta chain) with its context. This sample is drawn from a study of cytomegalovirus exposure and HLA in healthy donors. PCR involved 60 Vbeta and 13 Jbeta primers. This table comes from immunoSEQ multiplex PCR, and its TCRdb copy is limited to in-frame clones, with some not included. The sample includes around 230,000 clones, 82% of them seen just once. Germline V gene lookup returns CDR1 SQVTM and CDR2 ANQGSEA. This CDR3 is 13 amino acids long. The V and J ends lost 7 bases and 7 bases, in that order; junction bases with no gene match: 11. J is TRBJ1-2 and V is TRBV29-1; 8 nucleotides match TRBD1. The sample was PBMCs. This receptor was obtained from a man aged 40-50 years in good health and CMV-seropositive. In DNA form, the CDR3 reads TGCAGCGCCGGAGCAGGACAGGGAATTGGCTACACCTTC. Protein: CSAGAGQGIGYTF.